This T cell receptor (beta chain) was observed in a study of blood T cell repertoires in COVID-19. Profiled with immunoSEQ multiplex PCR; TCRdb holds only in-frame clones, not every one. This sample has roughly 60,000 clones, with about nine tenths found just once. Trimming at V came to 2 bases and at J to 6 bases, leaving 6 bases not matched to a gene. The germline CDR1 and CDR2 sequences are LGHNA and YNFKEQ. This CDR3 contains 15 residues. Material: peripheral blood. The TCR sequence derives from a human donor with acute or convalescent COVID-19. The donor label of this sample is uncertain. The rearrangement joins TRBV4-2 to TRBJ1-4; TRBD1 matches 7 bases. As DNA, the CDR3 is TGTGCCAGCAGCCAACTGAGGGGGCAGGATGAAAAACTGTTTTTT. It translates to CASSQLRGQDEKLFF.